This T cell receptor beta chain came from a study of T-cell reconstitution after alpha-beta-depleted transplantation in children listed by TCRdb under 2016. With respect to the entire study: The study quantitatively tracked T-cell immune reconstitution after TCRalphabeta/CD19-depleted allogeneic hematopoietic cell transplantation in children using TCR repertoire profiling.

Trimming at the junction amounts to 7 bases on V and 6 bases on J, and the germline ends lie 16 bases apart. CDR1 and CDR2, per the germline V gene, are SNHLY and FYNNEI. The CDR3 measures 13 amino acids from cysteine to phenylalanine. Just CDR3 DNA is preserved here, 39 bases in frame from base 1. The treatment or condition label here, explained by the study, means: allogeneic hematopoietic cell transplantation with graft depleted of TCRalphabeta T cells and CD19 B cells. Transplant recipients were children who received TCRalphabeta/CD19-depleted allogeneic hematopoietic cell grafts. This clonotype was counted only a few times. What this receptor recognizes is not known. No base quality information exists; no much larger clone differs at one position. What the authors observed across the whole study: In some patients, the high TCRbeta diversity seen at day 60 was put down to recipient T cells and intrathymic progenitors that had survived conditioning. The apparently early recovery of alphabetaT-cell counts about two months after transplant reportedly depended on only several hundred rapidly expanded clones that came from non-depleted graft cells. The frequencies of hyperexpanded clones fell over the following months, and after one year, T-cell counts and TCRbeta diversity were mostly attributed to newly produced T cells.

Preparation of the library involved PCR. Sequencer: Illumina HiSeq 2500. Molecular barcoding was employed in the preparation of TCR libraries, with unique molecular identifiers being used to normalize TCRbeta repertoire quantification. The public reads were reanalyzed by TCRdb: fastp trimming at Q25, MiXCR alignment, in-frame beta chains only. Each CDR3 protein gets just one entry, which takes the most common genes and DNA from the rows behind it. The sample table records over 80,000 distinct CDR3 sequences; less than 25% of these occur just once. In total, the top ten clones hold roughly 23% of the sample.

The sample here was PBMCs, taken before TCRalphabeta/CD19-depleted stem cell transplant. The sequence joins TRBV2 to TRBJ2-7; the D gene is unclear. This clonotype originated in a boy younger than 10 with acute lymphoblastic leukemia, due to receive a stem cell transplant. The nucleotide sequence is TGTGCCAGCATTTATGAAGGGAAGGGCGAGCAGTACTTC. It codes for CASIYEGKGEQYF.